This TCR beta chain came from a study of cytomegalovirus exposure and HLA in healthy donors. Study observations and caveats: The authors listed around 150 TCR beta chains as cytomegalovirus-associated. Rarity held for most TCR sequences, but there were some public TCRs that occurred in many donors. Later analysis associated a missense DCLRE1C variant with TCR beta V- and J-gene trimming. In a later analysis, parvovirus B19, influenza, CMV and Epstein-Barr virus appeared linked to several top co-occurrence clusters.

In the PCR, 60 Vbeta and 13 Jbeta primers were used. The assay was immunoSEQ multiplex PCR, and TCRdb's table has in-frame clones only and misses some. The repertoire holds some 200,000 clones, with around 64% as singletons. With respect to this clone: The antigen is unknown.

The CDR3 covers 14 residues. The germline V and J ends were trimmed by 9 bases and 1 base, with 13 bases remaining between them. In germline, CDR1 is LNHDA, CDR2 SQIVND (reference sequence). The sequenced sample was PBMCs. The V and J genes are TRBV19 and TRBJ1-3; D call uncertain. The clonotype originates from a middle-aged man in good health and CMV-seropositive. The CDR3 nucleotides are TGTGCCAGCCGTCTGGGAGGATCTGGAAACACCATATATTTT. The encoded protein is CASRLGGSGNTIYF.